This T cell receptor beta chain was observed in a study of T-cell reconstitution after alpha-beta-depleted transplantation in children. General study findings and limits: One year after transplant, T-cell counts and diversity came mostly from newly produced T cells. About two months after transplant, alpha-beta T cells reportedly came from several hundred expanded graft clones.

On this clonotype itself: Its antigen remains unidentified.

The authors prepared the TCRbeta library with unique molecular identifiers. TCRdb itself ran the PCR reads through MiXCR, one entry per CDR3 protein. Of about 120,000 distinct CDR3 sequences in the sample, more than 20% were seen once. With V trimmed by 6 bases and J by 5 bases, 5 bases remained unmatched. The CDR3 runs to 15 residues. The TCR was taken from a male patient between 2 and 10 years old who had a stem cell transplant for chronic granulomatous disease, so the T cells may come from the graft donor. V gene TRBV12-3 or TRBV12-4 combines with J gene TRBJ2-2; 11 bases are shared with TRBD2. Sequenced material: PBMCs, mostly from graft donor cells, taken 180 days after TCRalphabeta/CD19-depleted stem cell transplant. The CDR3: CASRKLAGVTGELFF. Written as DNA, the CDR3 is TGTGCCAGCAGGAAACTAGCGGGAGTTACCGGGGAGCTGTTTTTT.